This passage covers 21 T cell receptor beta chains from one sample sequenced in a study of T cells in localized non-small cell lung cancer. TCRdb's copy holds only in-frame clones and misses some; the assay was immunoSEQ multiplex PCR. The profile shows about 79,000 clones, approximately 85% of them singletons. Sequenced here: peripheral blood, sampled before any cancer treatment. Receptor source: a female donor of 60 years or more with stage I lung adenocarcinoma.

The chain carries TRBV6-1 and TRBJ1-1; D is uncertain. The V end was cut by 5 bases, the J end by 8 bases, with 21 bases between. Germline V CDR1 and CDR2: MNHNS, SASEGT. The length of the CDR3 is 15 residues. CDR3 loop: CASSTTDKGSQEAFF. The CDR3 nucleotides are TGTGCCAGCAGTACCACCGATAAGGGCTCCCAGGAAGCTTTCTTT.

This rearrangement joins TRBV5-1 to TRBJ1-1; TRBD1 might be the D (5 bases). Germline assignment: CDR1 SGHRS and CDR2 YFSETQ. CDR3 length equals 14 residues. V gave up 0 bases and J gave up 8 bases, with 14 bases separating them. The CDR3 here is CASSLVGPGLEAFF. As DNA, the CDR3 is TGCGCCAGCAGCTTGGTGGGCCCAGGGTTGGAAGCTTTCTTT.

This clone was seen more than once but under ten times. The rearrangement links TRBV30 to TRBJ2-7; D gene ambiguous. V shed 4 bases and J shed 2 bases, with 12 bases lying between them. The V gene's germline CDR1 is GTSNPN and CDR2 SVGIG (reference sequence). This CDR3 is built from 13 residues. CDR3 in DNA: TGTGCCTGGACTGGTCTCTGGGCCTACGAGCAGTACTTC. This gives the protein CAWTGLWAYEQYF.

This clone was detected a few times. This chain connects TRBV30 to TRBJ2-1; 15 nucleotides align to TRBD2. In germline, CDR1 is GTSNPN, CDR2 SVGIG (reference sequence). The CDR3 is 15 amino acids. Trimming took 1 base from V and 7 from J; bases not matched to a gene: 2. The CDR3 loop reads CAWSAGTSGRNEQFF. Written as DNA, the CDR3 is TGTGCCTGGAGTGCCGGGACTAGCGGGAGGAATGAGCAGTTCTTC. The entire variable domain, with the rest obtained from reference TRBV30 and TRBJ2-1, is as follows: SQTIHQWPATLVQPVGSPLSLECTVEGTSNPNLYWYRQAAGRGLQLLFYSVGIGQISSEVPQNLSASRPQDRQFILSSKKLLLSDSGFYLCAWSAGTSGRNEQFFGPGTRLTVL.

This chain uses TRBV6-4 with TRBJ2-1; 9 nucleotides match TRBD2. V lost 10 bases, J lost 10 bases, and 11 bases stayed unmatched. The CDR3 sequence is 13 residues long. CDR1 and CDR2 from the germline V gene are MRHNA and SNTAGT. The CDR3 sequence is CATAGGREEEQFF. CDR3 nucleotides: TGTGCCACCGCAGGCGGGAGGGAGGAGGAGCAGTTCTTC.

The chain carries TRBV15 and TRBJ2-1, with D hard to call. The CDR3 contains 16 residues. The germline V gene has CDR1 LNHNV and CDR2 YYDKDF (reference sequence). V was cut by 5 bases and J by 1 base, with 15 bases left in between. The CDR3 region has the DNA TGTGCCACCAGCCCCCCCCTCGGGTTGTCCTACAATGAGCAGTTCTTC. Its protein product is CATSPPLGLSYNEQFF.

This rearrangement joins TRBV2 to TRBJ2-7; D is possibly TRBD2 (5 bases). Germline V gene lookup returns CDR1 SNHLY and CDR2 FYNNEI. CDR3 length: 13 amino acids. V was shortened by 7 bases and J by 1 base, with 11 bases between the two germline ends. CDR3 bases: TGTGCCAGCATCAGGAGGTTTTCCTACGAGCAGTACTTC. Its translation: CASIRRFSYEQYF.

The chain couples TRBV12-5 to TRBJ1-1; 7 nucleotides align to TRBD1. This CDR3 has 12 amino acids. Germline CDR1 LGHNT, CDR2 FRNRAP. V was clipped by 5 bases and J by 7 bases; unmatched bases: 4. CDR3 residues: CASGRDRDEAFF. Here the CDR3 DNA reads TGTGCTAGTGGTCGAGACAGGGATGAAGCTTTCTTT. The full variable domain, with the rest looked up from reference TRBV12-5 and TRBJ1-1, is DARVTQTPRHKVTEMGQEVTMRCQPILGHNTVFWYRQTMMQGLELLAYFRNRAPLDDSGMPKDRFSAEMPDATLATLKIQPSEPRDSAVYFCASGRDRDEAFFGQGTRLTVV.

The chain uses TRBV6-6 and TRBJ1-4; D is undetermined. The V end was cut by 5 bases, the J end by 0 bases, with 13 bases between. The CDR3 runs 16 residues. Looked up from germline, CDR1 is MNHNY and CDR2 is SVGAGI (reference sequence). CDR3 residues: CASSGPVGTTNEKLFF. CDR3 in DNA: TGTGCCAGCAGTGGGCCCGTTGGGACAACTAATGAAAAACTGTTTTTT.

The gene calls are TRBV13 and TRBJ1-3; D gene ambiguous. Germline CDR1 is PRHDT and CDR2 is FYEKMQ (reference sequence). V was trimmed by 8 bases and J by 4 bases, leaving 9 bases between them. The CDR3 consists of 12 residues. The CDR3 DNA reads as TGTGCCAGCCGTTCCGACGGAAACACCATATATTTT. As protein: CASRSDGNTIYF.

The V call is TRBV6-5, the J call TRBJ2-2; TRBD1 matches at 9 bases. Germline trimming cut 7 bases from V and 5 bases from J; bases unmatched to any gene: 5. The germline CDR1 and CDR2 sequences are MNHEY and SVGAGI. This CDR3 is 14 amino acids long. In nucleotides, the CDR3 is TGTGCCAGCATAGGGACAGGGCGGACCGGGGAGCTGTTTTTT. It yields the protein CASIGTGRTGELFF.

This chain links TRBV27 with TRBJ1-2; 9 bases are shared with TRBD1. The trim removed 6 bases at V and 8 bases at J, leaving 7 bases unmatched. Germline-derived CDR1 and CDR2 are MNHEY and SMNVEV (reference sequence). This CDR3 contains 13 residues. CDR3 in amino acids: CASSGQGSQGYTF. The CDR3 DNA is TGTGCCAGCAGCGGACAGGGGAGTCAAGGCTACACCTTC.

This clone was detected a few times. The V and J genes are TRBV19 and TRBJ1-1, with no clear D. Between the trimmed V and J ends, which lost 2 bases and 7 bases, there was a span of 8 bases. Looked up from germline, CDR1 is LNHDA and CDR2 is SQIVND (reference sequence). The CDR3 covers 12 residues. CDR3 protein: CASSIRTGEAFF. CDR3 coding DNA: TGTGCCAGTAGTATAAGAACGGGTGAAGCTTTCTTT.

This clone occurred once. The chain combines TRBV6-5 with TRBJ1-5; no clear D. The CDR3 sequence is 14 residues long. In germline, CDR1 is MNHEY, CDR2 SVGAGI. Between the trimmed V and J ends, which lost 4 bases and 3 bases, there was a span of 10 bases. DNA of the CDR3: TGTGCCAGCAGTTTTGAACAAAACAATCAGCCCCAGCATTTT. Amino acid sequence: CASSFEQNNQPQHF.

The rearrangement uses TRBV30 and TRBJ2-2; 10 bases align to TRBD2. Germline loops: CDR1 GTSNPN, CDR2 SVGIG (reference sequence). J lost 2 bases, V lost 3 bases, and 6 bases had no gene match. The CDR3 loop spans 16 amino acids. In nucleotides, the CDR3 is TGTGCCTGGAGGGTTAGCGGGAGGACAAACACCGGGGAGCTGTTTTTT. Its protein is CAWRVSGRTNTGELFF.

The V and J genes are TRBV1 and TRBJ1-1. TRBV1 is a pseudogene locus. The CDR3 consists of 19 residues. In DNA, the CDR3 is TGCACCAGCAGCCAAGATAGTAGGGCCACGCTATATTCCGGTACTGAAGCTTTCTTT. It encodes CTSSQDSRATLYSGTEAFF.

V and J are TRBV6-5 and TRBJ2-1; 7 bases fit TRBD1. V shed 5 bases, J shed 5 bases, and the junction held 9 bases outside the gene matches. The CDR3 has 15 amino acids. Germline V lookup: CDR1 MNHEY, CDR2 SVGAGI. Here the CDR3 DNA reads TGTGCCAGCAGTCAGGACAGGAGCCGTAACAATGAGCAGTTCTTC. This codes for CASSQDRSRNNEQFF.

A few counts support this clone. The chain uses TRBV7-9 and TRBJ1-5; 9 bases fit TRBD1. Unmatched junction bases numbered 11, after V lost 5 bases and J lost 6 bases. Per germline, CDR1 SEHNR and CDR2 FQNEAQ (reference sequence). The CDR3 is made up of 16 amino acids. In DNA, the CDR3 is TGTGCCAGCAGCACGAGGGCCGGGACAGGGAGTCAGCCCCAGCATTTT. Translation gives CASSTRAGTGSQPQHF.

The chain has TRBV4-2 and TRBJ2-1; 7 bases match TRBD1. Per the germline V gene, CDR1 is LGHNA and CDR2 is YNFKEQ. The length of the CDR3 is 16 residues. Trimming took 4 bases from V and 4 from J; bases not matched to a gene: 10. In DNA, the CDR3 is TGTGCCAGCAGCCCGTCATCGGGACAGATATACAATGAGCAGTTCTTC. It encodes CASSPSSGQIYNEQFF.

The genes are TRBV5-1 and TRBJ1-1; D not resolved. There are 16 residues in the CDR3. CDR1 is SGHRS, CDR2 YFSETQ, per germline. V gave up 0 bases and J gave up 0 bases, with 12 bases separating them. This CDR3 reads CASSLGVAGLNTEAFF. In DNA form, the CDR3 reads TGCGCCAGCAGCTTGGGTGTGGCAGGACTGAACACTGAAGCTTTCTTT.

The chain carries TRBV6-5 and TRBJ1-2; D gene ambiguous. Germline-derived CDR1 and CDR2 are MNHEY and SVGAGI. Trimming took off 4 bases at V and 1 base at J, with 7 bases between the two ends. This CDR3 has 13 residues. CDR3 nucleotide sequence: TGTGCCAGCAGTTCCCCCCTTAACTATGGCTACACCTTC. Translation gives CASSSPLNYGYTF.